These T cell receptor beta chains were read from a single sample in a study of control samples from healthy donors and cancer patients. The repertoire was sequenced with immunoSEQ multiplex PCR; TCRdb's copy has only in-frame clones and lacks some. The profile shows some 45,000 clones, approximately 90% of them singletons. Material: PBMCs. The source is a woman aged 40 to 50 with head and neck cancer. CDR3s leave out the opening cysteine and the closing phenylalanine or tryptophan.

V	J	CDR3
TRBV5-6	TRBJ1-3	ASSWQGENTIY
TRBV7-9	TRBJ1-1	ASSLSQGVHTEAF
TRBV27	TRBJ2-1	ASSLGQAYNEQF
TRBV18	TRBJ2-3	ASSPRTSGGTDTQY
TRBV7-2	TRBJ2-3	ASSPGWIRHTSTDTQY
TRBV6-6	TRBJ1-1	ASSYSVTAF
TRBV5-6	TRBJ2-5	ASSLTGAGETQY
TRBV7-9	TRBJ2-5	ASSLLGSQLQQETQY
TRBV28	TRBJ2-1	ASSLTLNEQF
TRBV6-5	TRBJ1-1	ASETGEGNTEAF
TRBV4-1	TRBJ2-7	ASSQGGTSGRPNEQY
TRBV24-1	TRBJ2-1	ATSDFQTGGRPEQF
TRBV14	TRBJ1-2	ASSQIPGEGGYT
TRBV9	TRBJ2-1	ASSVAPSSYNEQF
TRBV29-1	TRBJ2-7	SVELGAVYEQY
TRBV9	TRBJ1-2	ASSVQEGLYGGYT
TRBV19	TRBJ1-1	ASSIIGQGASTEAF
TRBV5-1	TRBJ1-5	ASSLDRGANQPQH
TRBV5-1	TRBJ1-3	ASSPGTDSGNTIY
TRBV10-3	TRBJ2-7	AISGRGFSYEQY
TRBV5-1	TRBJ2-2	ASSLAGTNTGELF
TRBV23-1	TRBJ2-2	ASSQSSLGPKKGTGELF
TRBV5-1	TRBJ1-2	ASSLGTGGHQNYGYT
TRBV7-9	TRBJ2-5	ASSLVEPQETQY
TRBV4-1	TRBJ1-2	ASSQGERGQRVYGYT
TRBV6-4	TRBJ2-4	ASSFDTRGIQY
TRBV7-8	TRBJ2-7	ASSLAKGSSYEQY
TRBV11-1	TRBJ2-1	ASSPPLGGRVNEQF
TRBV6-1	TRBJ1-1	ASREGQVPRDTEAF
TRBV3-1/TRBV3-2	TRBJ2-1	ASSPGALASNEQF
TRBV2	TRBJ2-3	ASSAARSGRDTQY
TRBV7-2	TRBJ2-7	ASSLSRLSSYEQY
TRBV4-2	TRBJ2-5	ASSQESRSGETQY
TRBV10-2	TRBJ2-1	ASRTTSASYNEQF
TRBV10-3	TRBJ1-1	AISAVDTEAF
TRBV6-6	TRBJ2-7	ASSPLGQTYEQY
TRBV19	TRBJ1-1	ASSIFGGVPEAF
TRBV28	TRBJ2-5	ASLRGNQETQY
TRBV5-4	TRBJ2-7	ASTATGYEQY
TRBV29-1	TRBJ2-5	SGGGGQGLQETQY
TRBV7-9	TRBJ2-2	ASSSLGETNTGELF
TRBV18	TRBJ1-1	ASSTSTEAF
TRBV5-4	TRBJ2-1	ASRLDSFSYNEQF
TRBV3-1/TRBV3-2	TRBJ1-2	ASSIAHLVSGYT
TRBV19	TRBJ2-3	ASSIADSDTQY
TRBV29-1	TRBJ2-7	SVEELDGGYRYEQY
TRBV7-6	TRBJ2-7	ASGRVSYEQY
TRBV5-1	TRBJ2-5	ASSWGARGGETQY
TRBV28	TRBJ2-1	ASSLGDRDYNEQF
TRBV7-3	TRBJ1-1	ASSSGLANTEAF
TRBV6-5	TRBJ1-4	ASSYGGVHEKLF
TRBV27	TRBJ2-1	ASSWGSGAGEQF
TRBV5-5	TRBJ2-7	ASSLASYEQY
TRBV5-6	TRBJ1-2	ASSLWGFGYT
TRBV5-1	TRBJ1-2	ASSLAVRANYGYT